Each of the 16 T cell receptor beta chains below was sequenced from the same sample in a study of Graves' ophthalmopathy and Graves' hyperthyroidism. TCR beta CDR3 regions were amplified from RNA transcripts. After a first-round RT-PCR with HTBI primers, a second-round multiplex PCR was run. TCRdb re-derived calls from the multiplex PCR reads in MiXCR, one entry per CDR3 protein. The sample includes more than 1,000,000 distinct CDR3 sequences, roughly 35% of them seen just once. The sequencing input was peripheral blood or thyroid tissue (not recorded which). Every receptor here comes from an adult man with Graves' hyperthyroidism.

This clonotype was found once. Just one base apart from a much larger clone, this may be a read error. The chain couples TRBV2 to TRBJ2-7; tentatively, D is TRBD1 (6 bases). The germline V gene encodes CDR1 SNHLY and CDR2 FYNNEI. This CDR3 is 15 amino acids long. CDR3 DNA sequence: TGTGCCAGCAGCGTAGGACCGGGACACTCCTACGGGCAGTACTTC. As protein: CASSVGPGHSYGQYF.

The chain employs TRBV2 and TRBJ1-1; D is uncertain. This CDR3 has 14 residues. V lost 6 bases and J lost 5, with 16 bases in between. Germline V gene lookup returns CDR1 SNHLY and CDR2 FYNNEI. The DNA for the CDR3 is TGTGCCAGCAGCCCGAGACGAGGGAGGACTGAAGCTTTCTTT. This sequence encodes CASSPRRGRTEAFF.

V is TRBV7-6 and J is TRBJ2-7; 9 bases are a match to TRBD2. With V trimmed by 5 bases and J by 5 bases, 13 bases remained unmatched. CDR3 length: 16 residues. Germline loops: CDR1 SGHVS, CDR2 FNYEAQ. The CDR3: CASSVRLAASRNEQYF. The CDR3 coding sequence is TGTGCCAGCAGCGTGAGACTAGCGGCGAGTCGAAACGAGCAGTACTTC.

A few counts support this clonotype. CDR3: CAWSGTGDKQYF. CDR3 coding DNA: TGTGCCTGGAGCGGGACAGGGGACAAGCAGTACTTC. The rearrangement joins TRBV30 to TRBJ2-7; 10 nucleotides agree with TRBD1. CDR1 is GTSNPN, CDR2 SVGIG, per germline (reference sequence). V dropped 3 bases and J dropped 8; count of bases not matched to a gene: 4. The CDR3 length is 12 residues. The variable domain in full, with the rest retrieved from reference TRBV30 and TRBJ2-7, is SQTIHQWPATLVQPVGSPLSLECTVEGTSNPNLYWYRQAAGRGLQLLFYSVGIGQISSEVPQNLSASRPQDRQFILSSKKLLLSDSGFYLCAWSGTGDKQYFGPGTRLTVT.

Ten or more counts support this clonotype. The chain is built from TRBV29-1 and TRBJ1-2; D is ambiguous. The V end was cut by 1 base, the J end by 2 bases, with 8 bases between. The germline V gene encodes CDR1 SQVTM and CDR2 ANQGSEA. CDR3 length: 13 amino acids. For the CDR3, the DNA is TGCAGCGTTGAAGGGTATCCGAACTATGGCTACACCTTC. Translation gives CSVEGYPNYGYTF.

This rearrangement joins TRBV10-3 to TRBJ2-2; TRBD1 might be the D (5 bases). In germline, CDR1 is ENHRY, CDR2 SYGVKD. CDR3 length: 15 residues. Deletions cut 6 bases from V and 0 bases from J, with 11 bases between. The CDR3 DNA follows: TGTGCCATCAGCCTAGGGGCAGCGAACACCGGGGAGCTGTTTTTT. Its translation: CAISLGAANTGELFF.

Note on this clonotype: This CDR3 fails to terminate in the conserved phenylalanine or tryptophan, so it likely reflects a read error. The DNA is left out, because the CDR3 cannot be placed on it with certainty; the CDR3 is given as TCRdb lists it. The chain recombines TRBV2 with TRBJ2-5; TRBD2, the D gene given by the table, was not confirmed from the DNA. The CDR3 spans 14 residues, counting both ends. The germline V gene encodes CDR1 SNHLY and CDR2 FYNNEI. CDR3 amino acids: CASSGDSNGYTFGS.

The DNA for the CDR3 is TGTGCCACCAGCAGGCAAAGGACAGGAGGGAAGTACGAGCAGTACTTC. This encodes CATSRQRTGGKYEQYF. This rearrangement joins TRBV15 to TRBJ2-7; possible D gene TRBD1, 7 bases. V lost 3 bases and J 4 bases, leaving 19 bases between the germline ends. The CDR3 is 16 amino acids. Germline V gene lookup returns CDR1 LNHNV and CDR2 YYDKDF (reference sequence).

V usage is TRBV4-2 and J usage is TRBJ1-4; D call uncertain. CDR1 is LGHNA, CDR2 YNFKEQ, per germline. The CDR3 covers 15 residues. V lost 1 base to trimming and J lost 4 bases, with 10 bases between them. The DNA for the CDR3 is TGTGCCAGCAGCCAAGTGGCGGAAAGTAATGAAAAACTGTTTTTT. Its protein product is CASSQVAESNEKLFF.

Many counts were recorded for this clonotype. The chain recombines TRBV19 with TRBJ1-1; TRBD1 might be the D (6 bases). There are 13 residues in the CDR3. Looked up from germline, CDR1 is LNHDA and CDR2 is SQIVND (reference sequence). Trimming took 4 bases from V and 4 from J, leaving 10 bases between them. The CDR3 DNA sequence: TGTGCCAGTAGTACAGGGGCCGTCACTGAAGCTTTCTTT. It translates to CASSTGAVTEAFF.

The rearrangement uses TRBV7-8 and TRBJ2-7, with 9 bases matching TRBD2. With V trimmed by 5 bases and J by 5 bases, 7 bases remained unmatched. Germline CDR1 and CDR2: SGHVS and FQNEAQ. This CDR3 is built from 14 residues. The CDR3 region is CASSPWTSAHEQYF. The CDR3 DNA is TGTGCCAGCAGCCCCTGGACTAGCGCCCACGAGCAGTACTTC.

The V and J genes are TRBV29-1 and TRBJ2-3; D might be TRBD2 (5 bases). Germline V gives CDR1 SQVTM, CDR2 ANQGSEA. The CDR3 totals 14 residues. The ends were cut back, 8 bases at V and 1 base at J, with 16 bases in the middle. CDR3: CSPLLVARTDTQYF. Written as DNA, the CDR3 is TGCAGCCCGCTACTAGTGGCCCGCACAGATACGCAGTATTTT.

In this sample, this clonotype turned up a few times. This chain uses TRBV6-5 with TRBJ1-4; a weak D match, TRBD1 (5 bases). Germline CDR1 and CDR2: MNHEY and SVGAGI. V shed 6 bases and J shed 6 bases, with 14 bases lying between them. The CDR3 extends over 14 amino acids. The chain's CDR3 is CASRTAKRDEKLFF. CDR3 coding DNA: TGTGCCAGCAGGACAGCAAAGCGGGATGAAAAACTGTTTTTT.

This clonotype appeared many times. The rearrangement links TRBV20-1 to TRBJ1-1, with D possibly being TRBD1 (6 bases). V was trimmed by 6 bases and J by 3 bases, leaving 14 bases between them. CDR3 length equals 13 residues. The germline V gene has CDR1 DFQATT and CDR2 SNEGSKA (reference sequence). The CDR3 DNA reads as TGCAGTGCCCAAACGGACAGCCACACTGAAGCTTTCTTT. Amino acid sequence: CSAQTDSHTEAFF.

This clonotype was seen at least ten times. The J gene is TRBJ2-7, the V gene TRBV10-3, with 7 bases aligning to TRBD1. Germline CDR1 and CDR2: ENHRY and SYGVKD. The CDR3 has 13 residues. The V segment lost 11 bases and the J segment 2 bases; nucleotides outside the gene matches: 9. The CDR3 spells CAVTGTPAYEQYF. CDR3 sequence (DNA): TGTGCCGTGACAGGGACCCCCGCCTACGAGCAGTACTTC.

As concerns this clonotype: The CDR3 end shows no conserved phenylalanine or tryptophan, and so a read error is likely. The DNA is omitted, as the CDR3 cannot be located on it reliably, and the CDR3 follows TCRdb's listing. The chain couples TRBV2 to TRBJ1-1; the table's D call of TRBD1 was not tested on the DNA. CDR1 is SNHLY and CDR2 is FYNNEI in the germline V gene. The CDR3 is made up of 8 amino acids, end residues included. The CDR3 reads CASSEFGK.